The source of this T cell receptor beta chain is a study of cytomegalovirus exposure and HLA in healthy donors. Study as a whole: Researchers found that roughly 80% of 350 to 500 genotyped donors fell within the Caucasian-associated ancestry cluster.

Deletions cut 3 bases from V and 0 bases from J, with 11 bases between. Per the germline V gene, CDR1 is KGHSH and CDR2 is LQKENI. The CDR3 covers 15 residues. General observations from the study: At a 0.05 false discovery rate, a later analysis found 18,000 or so TCR beta sequences to be associated with HLA alleles.

The PCR made use of 60 Vbeta and 13 Jbeta primers. TCRdb's copy holds only in-frame clones and misses some; the assay was immunoSEQ multiplex PCR. The sample records 100,000 to 150,000 clones, about two thirds being singletons. Remarks on this clone: Its antigen remains unknown.

V is TRBV18 and J is TRBJ1-2; tentatively, D is TRBD1 (5 bases). The clonotype originates from a young man in good health and CMV-seronegative. Sequenced input: PBMCs. The CDR3 region is CASSPPTDPNYGYTF. The CDR3 DNA follows: TGTGCCAGCTCACCCCCGACAGACCCTAACTATGGCTACACCTTC.